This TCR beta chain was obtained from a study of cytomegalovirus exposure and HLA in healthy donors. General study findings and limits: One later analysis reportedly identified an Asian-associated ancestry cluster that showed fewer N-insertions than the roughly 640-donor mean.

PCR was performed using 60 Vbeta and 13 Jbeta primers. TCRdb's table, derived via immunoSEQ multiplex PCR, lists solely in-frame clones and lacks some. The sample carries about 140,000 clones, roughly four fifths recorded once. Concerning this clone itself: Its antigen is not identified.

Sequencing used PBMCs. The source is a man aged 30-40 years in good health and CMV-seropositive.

CDR3 region: CASSIDSRQETQYF. CDR3 coding DNA: TGTGCCAGCAGCATCGATAGCAGACAAGAGACCCAGTACTTC. J is TRBJ2-5 and V is TRBV5-4; D unclear. The CDR3 is 14 residues long. Germline loops: CDR1 SGHNT, CDR2 YYREEE (reference sequence). With 4 bases removed from V and 2 bases from J, the gap between germline ends came to 12 bases.